A single sample gave rise to the 10 T cell receptor beta chains below, sequenced in a study of T cells in Graves' hyperthyroidism and ophthalmopathy. Regions amplified from RNA transcripts were the TCR beta CDR3 regions. First-round RT-PCR targeting the TCR CDR3 was performed with the HTBI primer set. In TCRdb, the multiplex PCR reads were re-called with MiXCR into one record per CDR3 protein. The sample contains about 640,000 distinct CDR3 sequences, under 25% of which appear only once. Sequences were obtained from blood. These receptors were obtained from a young man with Graves' ophthalmopathy.

This clonotype has at least ten counts. The V gene is TRBV11-2, the J gene TRBJ2-3; unclear D gene. Germline CDR1 and CDR2: SGHAT and FQNNGV. V gave up 5 bases and J gave up 6 bases, with 18 bases separating them. This CDR3 is built from 15 residues. The CDR3 here is CASSVTPGGEDTQYF. The CDR3 DNA reads as TGTGCCAGCAGCGTAACCCCAGGCGGTGAGGATACGCAGTATTTT. Full variable domain (remainder filled in from reference TRBV11-2 and TRBJ2-3): EAGVAQSPRYKIIEKRQSVAFWCNPISGHATLYWYQQILGQGPKLLIQFQNNGVVDDSQLPKDRFSAERLKGVDSTLKIQPAKLEDSAVYLCASSVTPGGEDTQYFGPGTRLTVL.

The chain employs TRBV6-5 and TRBJ2-2; the D is unclear. Per germline, CDR1 MNHEY and CDR2 SVGAGI. The CDR3 consists of 13 residues. V gave up 3 bases and J gave up 8 bases, with 10 bases separating them. The CDR3 nucleotides read TGTGCCAGCAGTTATCGTCCTCGGGGGGAGCTGTTTTTT. Translated, it gives CASSYRPRGELFF.

This clonotype was counted only a few times. The V call is TRBV7-9, the J call TRBJ2-5; TRBD1 aligns across 12 bases. The germline CDR1 and CDR2 sequences are SEHNR and FQNEAQ (reference sequence). This CDR3 is built from 20 residues. J lost 2 bases, V lost 4 bases, and 17 bases had no gene match. The CDR3, as DNA: TGTGCCAGCAGCTCATTCGGGACAGGGGGCGTCCGAACCCGTCAAGAGACCCAGTACTTC. Protein sequence: CASSSFGTGGVRTRQETQYF. Variable domain in full (rest from reference TRBV7-9 and TRBJ2-5): DTGVSQNPRHKITKRGQNVTFRCDPISEHNRLYWYRQTLGQGPEFLTYFQNEAQLEKSRLLSDRFSAERPKGSFSTLEIQRTEQGDSAMYLCASSSFGTGGVRTRQETQYFGPGTRLLVL.

This clonotype has just a few counts. The genes are TRBV11-2 and TRBJ2-3, with a weak D call TRBD2 (5 bases). The CDR3 totals 16 residues. Trimming took 4 bases from V and 4 from J, leaving 18 bases between them. Germline V gene lookup returns CDR1 SGHAT and CDR2 FQNNGV. The CDR3 is CASSSARGVAADTQYF. CDR3 DNA: TGTGCCAGCAGCTCCGCTCGGGGAGTTGCGGCAGATACGCAGTATTTT.

This clonotype occurred a few times. The rearrangement links TRBV7-8 to TRBJ2-7, with unresolved D. Germline loops: CDR1 SGHVS, CDR2 FQNEAQ. Trimming left V 5 bases short and J 7 bases short, with 12 bases between. The CDR3 loop spans 12 amino acids. The CDR3 here is CASSSDLGEQYF. CDR3 nucleotide sequence: TGTGCCAGCAGCAGCGACTTGGGGGAGCAGTACTTC. The complete variable domain, with remaining parts taken from reference TRBV7-8 and TRBJ2-7, reads GAGVSQSPRYKVAKRGQDVALRCDPISGHVSLFWYQQALGQGPEFLTYFQNEAQLDKSGLPSDRFFAERPEGSVSTLKIQRTQQEDSAVYLCASSSDLGEQYFGPGTRLTVT.

V is TRBV27 and J is TRBJ1-2; D gene uncertain. V lost 0 bases and J 6 bases, leaving 5 bases between the germline ends. Germline V lookup: CDR1 MNHEY, CDR2 SMNVEV (reference sequence). CDR3 length equals 12 residues. CDR3 DNA: TGTGCCAGCAGTTTATCCGTCAATGGCTACACCTTC. Its protein product is CASSLSVNGYTF.

The rearrangement joins TRBV19 to TRBJ2-1; 8 bases match TRBD2. Looked up from germline, CDR1 is LNHDA and CDR2 is SQIVND (reference sequence). The ends lost 2 bases at V and 6 bases at J; junction bases unmatched: 6. This CDR3 spans 15 amino acids. The CDR3 spells CASSISAGVGNEQFF. The CDR3 DNA is TGTGCCAGTAGTATATCAGCGGGAGTTGGCAATGAGCAGTTCTTC.

This clonotype has at least ten counts. V gene TRBV5-6 combines with J gene TRBJ1-5; weak D call: TRBD1 (5 bases). The CDR3 is made up of 14 amino acids. V lost 0 bases and J lost 4, with 8 bases in between. Per the germline V gene, CDR1 is SGHDT and CDR2 is YYEEEE. The CDR3: CASSLGAGNQPQHF. The CDR3 DNA follows: TGTGCCAGCAGCTTGGGGGCAGGGAATCAGCCCCAGCATTTT.

The chain carries TRBV6-5 and TRBJ1-2, with D perhaps matching TRBD1 (5 bases). The germline V and J ends were trimmed by 2 bases and 6 bases, with 7 bases remaining between them. The CDR3 is made up of 12 amino acids. Per the germline V gene, CDR1 is MNHEY and CDR2 is SVGAGI. In DNA, the CDR3 is TGTGCCAGCAGTTACGGCAGGGATGGCTACACCTTC. As protein: CASSYGRDGYTF.

This clonotype has just a few counts. The chain has TRBV6-6 and TRBJ2-1; 8 bases map to TRBD2. The CDR3 totals 16 residues. Trimming cost V 2 bases and J 2 bases; bases outside gene matches: 5. From germline, CDR1 is MNHNY and CDR2 SVGAGI (reference sequence). CDR3 DNA: TGTGCCAGCAGTTACCTCCAACTAGCGGCCTACAATGAGCAGTTCTTC. Its protein product is CASSYLQLAAYNEQFF.